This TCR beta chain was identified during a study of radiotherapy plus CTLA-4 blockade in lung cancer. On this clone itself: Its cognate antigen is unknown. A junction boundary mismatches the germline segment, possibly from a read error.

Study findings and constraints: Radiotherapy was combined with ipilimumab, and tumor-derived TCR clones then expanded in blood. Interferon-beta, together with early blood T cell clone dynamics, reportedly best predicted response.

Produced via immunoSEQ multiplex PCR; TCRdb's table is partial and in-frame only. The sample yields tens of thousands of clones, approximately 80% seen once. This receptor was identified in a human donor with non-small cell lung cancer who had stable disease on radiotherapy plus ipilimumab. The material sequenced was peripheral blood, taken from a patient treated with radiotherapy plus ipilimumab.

In DNA form, the CDR3 reads TGTGCCAGCAGTGAAGGACGCCCGAAGAGCTTC. It specifies CASSEGRPKSF. This chain uses TRBV6-1 with TRBJ2-7; no clear D gene. Germline V CDR1 and CDR2: MNHNS, SASEGT. The CDR3 is made up of 11 amino acids.